A single sample is the source of the 6 T cell receptor beta chains below, sequenced in a study of graft-versus-host responses after intestinal transplantation. Here immunoSEQ multiplex PCR was the method, and the copy in TCRdb shows in-frame clones only, minus some. The table includes over 70,000 clones, roughly four fifths detected once. Their recognized antigens are unknown. Material: unstimulated CD8+ T cells sorted from spleen or lymph node cells, obtained before intestinal transplant. The receptors were gathered from a human donor who received an intestinal transplant.

To note about this clone: The sample contains more than one DNA sequence encoding this CDR3. The chain combines TRBV6-5 with TRBJ2-1; D unclear. The germline V and J ends were trimmed by 2 bases and 0 bases, with 8 bases remaining between them. The germline CDR1 and CDR2 sequences are MNHEY and SVGAGI. CDR3 length equals 15 residues. CDR3 region: CASSYPRSSYNEQFF. For the CDR3, the DNA is TGTGCCAGCAGTTACCCCAGAAGCTCCTACAATGAGCAGTTCTTC.

The chain joins TRBV19 to TRBJ1-6; D gene unclear. This CDR3 is built from 15 residues. V was pared by 5 bases and J by 6 bases, with 14 bases between. Germline CDR1 reads LNHDA; CDR2 reads SQIVND (reference sequence). The CDR3 DNA reads as TGTGCCAGTAGTCTTGGGGAGTATAGTAATTCACCCCTCCACTTT. Residues: CASSLGEYSNSPLHF.

The V gene is TRBV5-4, the J gene TRBJ1-6, with TRBD1 identical over 10 bases. The CDR3 is made up of 17 amino acids. Germline values: CDR1 SGHNT, CDR2 YYREEE (reference sequence). The J segment lost 4 bases and the V segment lost 4 bases, leaving 8 bases of the junction unmatched. CDR3 bases: TGTGCCAGCAGCATCGGACAGGGGGGATCATATAATTCACCCCTCCACTTT. It encodes CASSIGQGGSYNSPLHF.

The chain recombines TRBV5-4 with TRBJ1-5; D not certain. The V end lost 0 bases, the J end lost 6 bases, and 10 bases lay between the germline ends. The CDR3 covers 14 residues. Per germline, CDR1 SGHNT and CDR2 YYREEE (reference sequence). The CDR3: CASSLDGSSQPQHF. The CDR3 region has the DNA TGTGCCAGCAGCTTGGATGGGAGTTCTCAGCCCCAGCATTTT.

The rearrangement uses TRBV27 and TRBJ2-3; D is ambiguous. CDR1 and CDR2 from the germline V gene are MNHEY and SMNVEV (reference sequence). The CDR3 extends over 15 amino acids. The ends were cut back, 2 bases at V and 2 bases at J, with 11 bases in the middle. The CDR3 protein is CASSLRTPSTDTQYF. The CDR3 DNA sequence: TGTGCCAGCAGTTTAAGGACCCCCTCCACAGATACGCAGTATTTT.

This clone has a single count. V gene TRBV21-1 combines with J gene TRBJ2-1; the D segment call TRBD1 is taken from the table without a DNA check. TRBV21-1 is recorded as a pseudogene. The CDR3 consists of 16 residues. The CDR3 bases are TGTGCCAGCAGCAAAGGAGGAGGACAGGGGTACAATGAGCAGTTCTTC. Translation gives CASSKGGGQGYNEQFF.